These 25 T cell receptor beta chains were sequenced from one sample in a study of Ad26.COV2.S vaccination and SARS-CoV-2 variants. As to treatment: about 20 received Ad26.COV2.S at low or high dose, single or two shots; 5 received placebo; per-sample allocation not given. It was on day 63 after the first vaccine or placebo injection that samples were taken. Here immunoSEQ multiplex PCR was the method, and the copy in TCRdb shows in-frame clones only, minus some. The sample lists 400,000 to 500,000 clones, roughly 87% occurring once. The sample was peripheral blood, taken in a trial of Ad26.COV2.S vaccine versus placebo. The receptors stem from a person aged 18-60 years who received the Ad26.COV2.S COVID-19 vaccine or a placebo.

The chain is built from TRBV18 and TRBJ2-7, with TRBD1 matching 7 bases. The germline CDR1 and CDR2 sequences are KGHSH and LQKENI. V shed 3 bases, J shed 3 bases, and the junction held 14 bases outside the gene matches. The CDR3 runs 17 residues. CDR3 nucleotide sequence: TGTGCCAGCTCACCTATTCCCTCGACAGGGATTGACTACGAGCAGTACTTC. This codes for CASSPIPSTGIDYEQYF.

CDR3 sequence: CASSPAPGNTQYF. CDR3 DNA sequence: TGTGCCAGCAGCCCAGCCCCCGGAAATACGCAGTATTTT. This rearrangement joins TRBV7-2 to TRBJ2-3; D remains ambiguous. The germline V gene has CDR1 SGHTA and CDR2 FQGNSA. The CDR3 length is 13 residues. V gave up 5 bases and J gave up 7 bases, with 13 bases separating them.

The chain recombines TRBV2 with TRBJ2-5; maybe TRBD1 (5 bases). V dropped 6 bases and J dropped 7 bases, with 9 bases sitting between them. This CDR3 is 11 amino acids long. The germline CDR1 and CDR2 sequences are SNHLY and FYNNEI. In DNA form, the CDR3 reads TGTGCCAGCAGCCTTACAGGGACCCAGTACTTC. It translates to CASSLTGTQYF.

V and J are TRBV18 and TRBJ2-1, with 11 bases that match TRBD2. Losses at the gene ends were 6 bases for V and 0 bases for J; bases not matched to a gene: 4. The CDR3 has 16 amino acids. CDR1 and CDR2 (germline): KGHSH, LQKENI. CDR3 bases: TGTGCCAGCTCCCCCACTAGCGGGAGCTCCTACAATGAGCAGTTCTTC. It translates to CASSPTSGSSYNEQFF.

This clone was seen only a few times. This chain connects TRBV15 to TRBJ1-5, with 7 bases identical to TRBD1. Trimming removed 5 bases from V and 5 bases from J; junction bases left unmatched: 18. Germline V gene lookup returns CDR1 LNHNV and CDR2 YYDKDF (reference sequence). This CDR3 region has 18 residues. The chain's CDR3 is CATSGPGQAERLYQPQHF. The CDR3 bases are TGTGCCACCAGCGGGCCCGGACAGGCGGAGAGGCTCTATCAGCCCCAGCATTTT.

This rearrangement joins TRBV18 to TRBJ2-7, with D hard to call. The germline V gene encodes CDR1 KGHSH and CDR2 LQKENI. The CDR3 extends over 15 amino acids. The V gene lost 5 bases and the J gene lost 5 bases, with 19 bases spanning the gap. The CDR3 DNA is TGTGCCAGCTCAGGACGATTGCCCCCACTGGACGAGCAGTACGTC. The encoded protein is CASSGRLPPLDEQYV.

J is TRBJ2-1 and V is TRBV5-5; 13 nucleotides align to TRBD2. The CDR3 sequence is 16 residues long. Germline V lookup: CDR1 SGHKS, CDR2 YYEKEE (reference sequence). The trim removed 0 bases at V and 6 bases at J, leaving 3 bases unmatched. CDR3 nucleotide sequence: TGTGCCAGCAGCTTGGTACTAGCGGGGGGGCTCAATGAGCAGTTCTTC. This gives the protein CASSLVLAGGLNEQFF.

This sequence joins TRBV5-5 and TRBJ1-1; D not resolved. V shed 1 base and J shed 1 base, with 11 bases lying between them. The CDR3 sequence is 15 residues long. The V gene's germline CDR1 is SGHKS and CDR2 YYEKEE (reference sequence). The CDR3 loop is CASSLSRTANTEAFF. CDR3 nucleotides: TGTGCCAGCAGCTTGTCAAGGACGGCGAACACTGAAGCTTTCTTT.

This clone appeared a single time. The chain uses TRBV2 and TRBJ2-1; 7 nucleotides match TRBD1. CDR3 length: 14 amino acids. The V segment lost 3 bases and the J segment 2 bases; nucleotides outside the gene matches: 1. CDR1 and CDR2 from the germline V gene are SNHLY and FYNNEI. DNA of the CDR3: TGTGCCAGCAGTGAGGGACAGACCTACAATGAGCAGTTCTTC. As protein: CASSEGQTYNEQFF.

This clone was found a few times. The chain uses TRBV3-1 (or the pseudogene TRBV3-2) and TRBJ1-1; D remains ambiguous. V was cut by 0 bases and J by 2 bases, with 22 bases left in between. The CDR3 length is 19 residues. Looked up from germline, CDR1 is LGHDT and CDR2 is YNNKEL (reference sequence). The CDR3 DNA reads TGTGCCAGCAGCCAAGATGGTCTCTCTGCCGGGCAGATTAACACTGAAGCTTTCTTT. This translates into CASSQDGLSAGQINTEAFF.

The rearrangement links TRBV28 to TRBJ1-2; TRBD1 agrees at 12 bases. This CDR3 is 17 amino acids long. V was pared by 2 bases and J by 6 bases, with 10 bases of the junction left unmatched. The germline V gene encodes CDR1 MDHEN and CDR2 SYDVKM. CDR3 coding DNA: TGTGCCAGCAGTTTACCCGGGACAGGGGGCTACTATGATGGCTACACCTTC. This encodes CASSLPGTGGYYDGYTF.

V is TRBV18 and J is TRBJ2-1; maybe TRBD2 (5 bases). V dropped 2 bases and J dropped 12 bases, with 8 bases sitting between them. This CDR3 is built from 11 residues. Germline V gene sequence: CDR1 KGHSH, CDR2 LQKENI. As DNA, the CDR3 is TGTGCCAGCTCACCAACGGAGGTGCAGTTCTTC. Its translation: CASSPTEVQFF.

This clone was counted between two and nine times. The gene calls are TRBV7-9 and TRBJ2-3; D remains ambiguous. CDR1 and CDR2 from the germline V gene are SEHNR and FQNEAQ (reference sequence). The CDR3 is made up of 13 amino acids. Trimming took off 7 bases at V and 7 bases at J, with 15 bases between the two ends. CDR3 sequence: CASTVSGVYTQYF. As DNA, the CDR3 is TGTGCCAGCACCGTGAGTGGGGTATATACGCAGTATTTT.

The CDR3 DNA follows: TGTGCCAGCAGTCCGACGCCTACCGGGACCTATGGCTACACCTTC. Translated, it gives CASSPTPTGTYGYTF. The chain has TRBV2 and TRBJ1-2, with D perhaps TRBD1 (5 bases). Germline CDR1 reads SNHLY; CDR2 reads FYNNEI. There are 15 residues in the CDR3. The V and J ends lost 5 bases and 4 bases respectively, with 17 bases between them.

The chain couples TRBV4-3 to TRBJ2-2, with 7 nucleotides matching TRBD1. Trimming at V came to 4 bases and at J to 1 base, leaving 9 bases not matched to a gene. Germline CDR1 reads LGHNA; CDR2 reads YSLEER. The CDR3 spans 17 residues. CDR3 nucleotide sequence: TGCGCCAGCAGCCGAGAACAGGGGCCCCTGAACACCGGGGAGCTGTTTTTT. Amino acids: CASSREQGPLNTGELFF.

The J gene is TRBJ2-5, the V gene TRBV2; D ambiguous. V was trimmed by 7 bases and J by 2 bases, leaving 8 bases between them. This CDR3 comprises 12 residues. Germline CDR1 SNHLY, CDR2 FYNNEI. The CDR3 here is CASNYAQETQYF. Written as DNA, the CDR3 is TGTGCCAGCAATTACGCACAAGAGACCCAGTACTTC.

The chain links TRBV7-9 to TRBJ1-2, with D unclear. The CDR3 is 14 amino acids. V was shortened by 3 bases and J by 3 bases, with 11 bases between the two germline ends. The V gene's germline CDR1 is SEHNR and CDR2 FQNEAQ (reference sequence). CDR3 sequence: CASSLGSGYYGYTF. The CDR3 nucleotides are TGTGCCAGCAGCTTGGGGTCGGGCTACTATGGCTACACCTTC.

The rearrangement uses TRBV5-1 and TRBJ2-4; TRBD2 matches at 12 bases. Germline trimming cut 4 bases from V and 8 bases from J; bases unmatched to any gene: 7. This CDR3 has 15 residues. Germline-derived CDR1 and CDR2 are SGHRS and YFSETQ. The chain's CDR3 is CASSLRLAGEDIQYF. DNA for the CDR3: TGCGCCAGCAGCCTGAGACTAGCGGGAGAGGACATTCAGTACTTC.

The CDR3 reads CASSWGQLRGYTF. CDR3 DNA: TGTGCCAGCAGCTGGGGACAGTTGCGCGGCTACACCTTC. The rearrangement links TRBV11-1 to TRBJ1-2; 7 bases map to TRBD1. V lost 4 bases, J lost 8 bases, and 7 bases stayed unmatched. The V gene's germline CDR1 is SGHAT and CDR2 FQDESV (reference sequence). The CDR3 runs to 13 residues.

In DNA, the CDR3 is TGCGCCAGCAGCCGCAGTTCTAGCCGCAGTTCGCCGACAGGGAACTATGGCTACACCTTC. Amino acids: CASSRSSSRSSPTGNYGYTF. This chain links TRBV5-1 with TRBJ1-2; TRBD1 aligns across 7 bases. The CDR3 contains 20 residues. Germline-derived CDR1 and CDR2 are SGHRS and YFSETQ. V lost 4 bases to trimming and J lost 2 bases; unmatched junction nucleotides: 23.

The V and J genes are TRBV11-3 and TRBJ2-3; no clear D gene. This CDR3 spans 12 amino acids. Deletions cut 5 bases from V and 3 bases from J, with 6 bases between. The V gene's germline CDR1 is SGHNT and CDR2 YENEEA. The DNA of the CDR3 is TGTGCCAGCAGCCTTCAGACAGATACGCAGTATTTT. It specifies CASSLQTDTQYF.

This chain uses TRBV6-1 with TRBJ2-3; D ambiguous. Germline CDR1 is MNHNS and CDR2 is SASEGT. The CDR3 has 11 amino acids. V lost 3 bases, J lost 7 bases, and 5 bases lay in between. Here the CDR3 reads CASSDRNTQYF. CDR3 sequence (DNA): TGTGCCAGCAGTGACAGAAATACGCAGTATTTT.

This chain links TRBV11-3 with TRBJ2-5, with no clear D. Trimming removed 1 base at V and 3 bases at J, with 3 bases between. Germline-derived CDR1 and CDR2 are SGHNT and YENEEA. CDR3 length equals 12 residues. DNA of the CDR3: TGTGCCAGCAGCTTAGTCGAAGAGACCCAGTACTTC. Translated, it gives CASSLVEETQYF.

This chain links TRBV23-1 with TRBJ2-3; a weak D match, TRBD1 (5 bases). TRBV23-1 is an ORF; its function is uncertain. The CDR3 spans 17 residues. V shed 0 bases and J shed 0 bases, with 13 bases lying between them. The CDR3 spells CASSQSRTHPSTDTQYF. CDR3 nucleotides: TGCGCCAGCAGTCAATCGAGGACACACCCTAGCACAGATACGCAGTATTTT.

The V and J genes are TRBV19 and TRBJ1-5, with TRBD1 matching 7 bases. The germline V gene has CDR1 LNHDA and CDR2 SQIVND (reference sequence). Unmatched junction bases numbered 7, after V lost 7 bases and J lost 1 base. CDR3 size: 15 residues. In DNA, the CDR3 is TGTGCCAGTACCCTGTCGGGACAGAGCAATCAGCCCCAGCATTTT. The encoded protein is CASTLSGQSNQPQHF.